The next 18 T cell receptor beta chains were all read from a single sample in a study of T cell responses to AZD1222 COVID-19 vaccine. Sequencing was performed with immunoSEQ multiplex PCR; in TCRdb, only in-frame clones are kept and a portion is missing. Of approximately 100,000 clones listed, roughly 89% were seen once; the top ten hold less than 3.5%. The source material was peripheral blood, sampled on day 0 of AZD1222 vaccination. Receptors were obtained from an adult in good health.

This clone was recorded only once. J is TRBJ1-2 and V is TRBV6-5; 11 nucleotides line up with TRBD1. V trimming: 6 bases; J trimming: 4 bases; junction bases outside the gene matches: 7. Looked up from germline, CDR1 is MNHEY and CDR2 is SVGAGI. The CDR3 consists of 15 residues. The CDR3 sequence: CASSSPGQGAYGYTF. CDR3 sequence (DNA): TGTGCCAGCAGCTCCCCCGGACAGGGGGCCTATGGCTACACCTTC.

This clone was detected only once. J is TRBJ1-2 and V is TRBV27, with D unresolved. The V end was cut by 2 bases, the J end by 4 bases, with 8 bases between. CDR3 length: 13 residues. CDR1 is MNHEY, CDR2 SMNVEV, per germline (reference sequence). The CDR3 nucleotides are TGTGCCAGCAGTTTAAGGGCCCCCTATGGCTACACCTTC. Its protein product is CASSLRAPYGYTF.

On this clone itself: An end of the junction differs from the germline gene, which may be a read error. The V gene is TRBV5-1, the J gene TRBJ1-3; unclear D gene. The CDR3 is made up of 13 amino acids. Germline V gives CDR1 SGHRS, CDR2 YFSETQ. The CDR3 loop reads CASRLDSGNTIYF. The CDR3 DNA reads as TGCGCCAGCAGGTTGGACTCTGGAAACACCATATATTTT.

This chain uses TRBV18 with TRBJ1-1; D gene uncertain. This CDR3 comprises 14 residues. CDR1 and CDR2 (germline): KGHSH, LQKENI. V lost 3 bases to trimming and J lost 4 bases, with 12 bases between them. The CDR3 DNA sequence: TGTGCCAGCTCACCTACCGGGGTGGGCACTGAAGCTTTCTTT. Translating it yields CASSPTGVGTEAFF.

In DNA form, the CDR3 reads TGTGCCAGCAGTTGGGGGACGGTCAACACCGGGGAGCTGTTTTTT. Translation gives CASSWGTVNTGELFF. The chain links TRBV27 to TRBJ2-2; D is possibly TRBD1 or TRBD2 (5 bases each). The germline V gene encodes CDR1 MNHEY and CDR2 SMNVEV (reference sequence). V lost 4 bases and J 2 bases, leaving 11 bases between the germline ends. The CDR3 loop spans 15 amino acids.

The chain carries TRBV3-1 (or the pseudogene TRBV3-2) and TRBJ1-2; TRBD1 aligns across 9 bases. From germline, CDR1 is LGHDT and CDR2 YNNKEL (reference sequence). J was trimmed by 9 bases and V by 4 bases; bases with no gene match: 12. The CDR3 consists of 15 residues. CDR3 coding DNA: TGTGCCAGCAGCCCCAATTTTGGGACAGGGTTTAGCTACACCTTC. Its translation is CASSPNFGTGFSYTF.

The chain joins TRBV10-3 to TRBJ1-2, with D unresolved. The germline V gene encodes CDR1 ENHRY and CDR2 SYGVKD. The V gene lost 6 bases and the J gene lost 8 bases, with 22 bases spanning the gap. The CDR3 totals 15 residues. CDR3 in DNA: TGTGCCATCAGCTCCCCCTTACGGCCCGAAGGAGGCTACACCTTC. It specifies CAISSPLRPEGGYTF.

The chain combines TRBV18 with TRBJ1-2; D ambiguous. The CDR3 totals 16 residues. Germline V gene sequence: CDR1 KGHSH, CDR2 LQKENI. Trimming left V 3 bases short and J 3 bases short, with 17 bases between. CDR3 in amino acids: CASSPSIGSGDYGYTF. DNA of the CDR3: TGTGCCAGCTCACCTTCGATCGGATCCGGGGACTATGGCTACACCTTC.

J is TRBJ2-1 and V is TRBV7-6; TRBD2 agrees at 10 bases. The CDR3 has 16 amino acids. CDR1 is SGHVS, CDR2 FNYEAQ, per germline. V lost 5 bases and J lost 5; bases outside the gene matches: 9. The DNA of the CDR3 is TGTGCCAGCAGCCGCATTACAGCGGGGGGGGACAATGAGCAGTTCTTC. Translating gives CASSRITAGGDNEQFF.

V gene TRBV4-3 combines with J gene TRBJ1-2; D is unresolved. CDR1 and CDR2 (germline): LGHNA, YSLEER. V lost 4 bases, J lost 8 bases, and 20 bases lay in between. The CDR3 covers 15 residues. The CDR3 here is CASSRGGWGLGGYTF. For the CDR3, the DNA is TGCGCCAGCAGCCGTGGCGGATGGGGTTTGGGAGGCTACACCTTC.

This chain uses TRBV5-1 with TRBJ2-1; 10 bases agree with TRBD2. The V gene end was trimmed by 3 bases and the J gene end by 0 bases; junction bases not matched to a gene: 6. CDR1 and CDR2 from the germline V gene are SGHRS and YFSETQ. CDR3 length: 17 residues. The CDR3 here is CASSSRPSGGSYNEQFF. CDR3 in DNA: TGCGCCAGCAGCTCCCGCCCTAGCGGGGGCTCCTACAATGAGCAGTTCTTC.

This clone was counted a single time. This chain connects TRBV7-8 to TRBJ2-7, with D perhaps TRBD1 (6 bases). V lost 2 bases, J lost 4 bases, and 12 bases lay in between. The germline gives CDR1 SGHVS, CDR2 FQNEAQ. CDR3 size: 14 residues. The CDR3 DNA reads TGTGCCAGCAGCTTAACCCGGGACACTTACGAGCAGTACTTC. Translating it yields CASSLTRDTYEQYF.

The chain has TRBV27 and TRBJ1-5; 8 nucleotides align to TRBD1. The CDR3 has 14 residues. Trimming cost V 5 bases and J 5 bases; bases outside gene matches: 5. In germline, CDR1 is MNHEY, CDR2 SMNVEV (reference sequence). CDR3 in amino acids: CASSPGTGHQPQHF. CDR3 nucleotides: TGTGCCAGCAGTCCCGGGACAGGTCATCAGCCCCAGCATTTT.

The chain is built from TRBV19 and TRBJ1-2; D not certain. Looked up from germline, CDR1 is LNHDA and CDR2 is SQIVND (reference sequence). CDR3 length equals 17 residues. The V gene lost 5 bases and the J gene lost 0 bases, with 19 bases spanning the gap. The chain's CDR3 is CASSVRLGRQANYGYTF. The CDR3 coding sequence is TGTGCCAGTAGTGTCCGTCTAGGGCGTCAAGCTAACTATGGCTACACCTTC. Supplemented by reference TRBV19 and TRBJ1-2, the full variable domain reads DGGITQSPKYLFRKEGQNVTLSCEQNLNHDAMYWYRQDPGQGLRLIYYSQIVNDFQKGDIAEGYSVSREKKESFPLTVTSAQKNPTAFYLCASSVRLGRQANYGYTFGSGTRLTVV.

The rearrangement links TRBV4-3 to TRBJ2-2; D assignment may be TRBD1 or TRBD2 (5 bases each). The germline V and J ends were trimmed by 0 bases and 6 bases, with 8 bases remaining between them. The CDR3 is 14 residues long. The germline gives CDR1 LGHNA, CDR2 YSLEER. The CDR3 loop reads CASSQDRGPGELFF. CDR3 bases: TGCGCCAGCAGCCAAGATCGGGGCCCCGGGGAGCTGTTTTTT.

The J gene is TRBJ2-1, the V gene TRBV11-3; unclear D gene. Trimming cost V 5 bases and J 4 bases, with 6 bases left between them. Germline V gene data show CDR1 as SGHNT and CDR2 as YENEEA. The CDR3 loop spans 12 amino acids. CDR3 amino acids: CASSPTYNEQFF. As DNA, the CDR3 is TGTGCCAGCAGCCCCACGTACAATGAGCAGTTCTTC.

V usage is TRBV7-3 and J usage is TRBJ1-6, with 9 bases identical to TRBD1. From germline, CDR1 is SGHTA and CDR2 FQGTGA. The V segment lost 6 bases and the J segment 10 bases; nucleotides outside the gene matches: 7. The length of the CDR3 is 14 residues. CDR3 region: CASSRGQGYSPLHF. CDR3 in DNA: TGTGCCAGCAGTCGCGGACAGGGGTACTCACCCCTCCACTTT.

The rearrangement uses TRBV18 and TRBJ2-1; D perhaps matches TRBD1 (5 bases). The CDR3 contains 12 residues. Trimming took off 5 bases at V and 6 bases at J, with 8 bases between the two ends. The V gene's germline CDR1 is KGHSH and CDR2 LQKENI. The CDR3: CASSRGGNEQFF. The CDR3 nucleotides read TGTGCCAGCTCAAGGGGCGGCAATGAGCAGTTCTTC.